Listed below are T cell receptor beta chains from one sample, sequenced in a study of T cell responses to AZD1222 COVID-19 vaccine. Repertoires were generated with immunoSEQ multiplex PCR, while TCRdb's copy carries only in-frame clones and drops some. The repertoire holds roughly 100,000 clones, 88% seen once, with 20% to 25% in the top ten. The source material was peripheral blood, sampled on day 0 of AZD1222 vaccination. These receptors originate from an adult in good health. CDR3s include the opening cysteine and the closing phenylalanine or tryptophan. A D gene is named only where the DNA matches it firmly. Only some rows state a clone size, as once, few, many or a class for expanded clones.

>NA|TRBJ1-5|TRBV4-3|NA
CASSQAINQPQHF
TGCGCCAGCAGCCAAGCTATCAATCAGCCCCAGCATTTT
>NA|TRBJ2-1|TRBV12-5|NA
CASALDLNNEQFF
TGTGCTAGTGCCCTGGACCTTAACAATGAGCAGTTCTTC
>TRBD1|TRBJ2-3|TRBV7-7|NA
CASSFGTGSDTQYF
TGTGCTAGCAGCTTCGGGACAGGGTCAGATACGCAGTATTTT
>NA|TRBJ1-3|TRBV6-5|NA
CASSFGTLGNTIYF
TGTGCCAGCAGTTTCGGGACACTCGGAAACACCATATATTTT
>TRBD1|TRBJ1-5|TRBV19|NA
CATTGDGNQPQHF
TGTGCCACAACAGGGGATGGAAATCAGCCCCAGCATTTT
>TRBD1|TRBJ1-5|TRBV15|once
CATSRGTVSNQPQHF
TGTGCCACCAGCAGGGGGACAGTTAGCAATCAGCCCCAGCATTTT
>NA|TRBJ2-1|TRBV7-8|NA
CASSLESSYNEQFF
TGTGCCAGCAGCTTAGAGAGCTCCTACAATGAGCAGTTCTTC
>NA|TRBJ1-6|TRBV5-6|NA
CASSWGQGSNSPLHF
TGTGCCAGCAGCTGGGGACAAGGGAGTAATTCACCCCTCCACTTT
>NA|TRBJ2-5|TRBV7-2|NA
CASSLTALGETQYF
TGTGCCAGCAGCTTAACGGCCCTCGGGGAGACCCAGTACTTC
>NA|TRBJ2-7|TRBV12-3/TRBV12-4|NA
CASRNSGVREQYF
TGTGCCAGCAGAAACTCAGGGGTCCGGGAGCAGTACTTC
>TRBD1|TRBJ1-3|TRBV28|NA
CASSRGTGVGNTIYF
TGTGCCAGCAGCAGGGGCACAGGGGTTGGAAACACCATATATTTT
>NA|TRBJ2-7|TRBV28|NA
CASTGVGYEQYF
TGTGCCAGCACGGGGGTCGGGTACGAGCAGTACTTC
>TRBD1|TRBJ1-4|TRBV5-5|NA
CASSGGQSTTNEKLFF
TGTGCCAGCAGCGGGGGACAGAGTACAACTAATGAAAAACTGTTTTTT
>TRBD2|TRBJ2-3|TRBV18|NA
CASSQTSGTDTQYF
TGTGCCAGCTCACAAACTAGCGGCACAGATACGCAGTATTTT
>NA|TRBJ2-4|TRBV7-9|NA
CASSQDQLAKNIQYF
TGTGCCAGCAGCCAAGATCAGCTAGCCAAAAACATTCAGTACTTC
>TRBD1|TRBJ2-1|TRBV12-3/TRBV12-4|few
CASTQGAYNEQFF
TGTGCCAGCACGCAGGGGGCCTACAATGAGCAGTTCTTC
>TRBD1|TRBJ2-5|TRBV18|NA
CASSPRTGEGETQYF
TGTGCCAGCTCACCCCGGACAGGGGAGGGGGAGACCCAGTACTTC
>NA|TRBJ2-7|TRBV5-1|NA
CASSLASEGSYEQYF
TGCGCCAGCAGCTTGGCCTCAGAAGGTTCCTACGAGCAGTACTTC
>TRBD2|TRBJ2-1|TRBV6-5|NA
CASSYSAGGLVEQFF
TGTGCCAGCAGTTACTCAGCGGGGGGGTTAGTTGAGCAGTTCTTC
>NA|TRBJ1-1|TRBV6-2/TRBV6-3|NA
CASSSDGQDKAFF
TGTGCCAGCAGTAGTGATGGCCAGGACAAAGCTTTCTTT
>TRBD2|TRBJ2-3|TRBV11-3|NA
CASSLGSRGGRDTQYF
TGTGCCAGCAGCTTAGGTTCCCGGGGGGGCCGAGATACGCAGTATTTT
>NA|TRBJ1-5|TRBV21-1|NA
CASSSHGVDQPQHF
TGTGCCAGCAGCTCTCACGGAGTCGATCAGCCCCAGCATTTT
>NA|TRBJ1-4|TRBV28|NA
CASSLYAQGSEKLFF
TGTGCCAGCAGTTTATACGCACAGGGCAGCGAAAAACTGTTTTTT
>NA|TRBJ2-7|TRBV7-2|NA
CASSRRDEQYF
TGTGCCAGCAGCCGTCGAGACGAGCAGTACTTC